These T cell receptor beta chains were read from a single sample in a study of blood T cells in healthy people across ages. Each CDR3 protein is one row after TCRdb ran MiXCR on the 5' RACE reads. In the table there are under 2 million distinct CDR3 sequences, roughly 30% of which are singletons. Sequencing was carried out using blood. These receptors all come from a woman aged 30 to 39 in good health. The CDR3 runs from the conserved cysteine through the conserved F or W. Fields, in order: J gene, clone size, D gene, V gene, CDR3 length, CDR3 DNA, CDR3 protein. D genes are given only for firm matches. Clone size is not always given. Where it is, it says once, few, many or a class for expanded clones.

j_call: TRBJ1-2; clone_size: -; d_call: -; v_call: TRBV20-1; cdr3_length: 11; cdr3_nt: TGCGGTGCTGAGGACTCCTATGGCTACACCTTC; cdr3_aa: CGAEDSYGYTF
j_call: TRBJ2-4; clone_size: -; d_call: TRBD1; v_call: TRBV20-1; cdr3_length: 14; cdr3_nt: TGCAGTGCCCCACTCGGGACAGGGGGCAACATTCAGTACTTC; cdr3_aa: CSAPLGTGGNIQYF
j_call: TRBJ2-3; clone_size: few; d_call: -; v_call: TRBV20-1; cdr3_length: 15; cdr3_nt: TGCAGTGCTCTAAGTTCGAGGTCGGGCACAGATACGCAGTATTTT; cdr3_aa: CSALSSRSGTDTQYF
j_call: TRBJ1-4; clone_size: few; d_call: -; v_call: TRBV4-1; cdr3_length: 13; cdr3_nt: TGCGCCAGCAGCCAAGTAGTCTGGGAAAAACTGTTTTTT; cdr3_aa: CASSQVVWEKLFF
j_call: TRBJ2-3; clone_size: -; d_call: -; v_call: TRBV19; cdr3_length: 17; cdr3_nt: TGTGCCAGCAGTAAAGCTCGAGGTGGGCTATTCACAGATACGCAGTATTTT; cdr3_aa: CASSKARGGLFTDTQYF
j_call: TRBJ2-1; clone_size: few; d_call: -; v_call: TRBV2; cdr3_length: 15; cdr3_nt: TGTGCCAGCAGTTTTTCCGGACTCACCAACAATGAGCAGTTCTTC; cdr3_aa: CASSFSGLTNNEQFF
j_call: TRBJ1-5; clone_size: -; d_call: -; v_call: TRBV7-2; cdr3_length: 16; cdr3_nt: TGTGCCAGCAGCACCCCTGGGGTTGGGGGCAATCAGCCCCAGCATTTT; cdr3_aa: CASSTPGVGGNQPQHF
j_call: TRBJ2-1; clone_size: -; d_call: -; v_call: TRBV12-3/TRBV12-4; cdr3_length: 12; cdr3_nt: TGTGCCAGCAGTTGGAGGGACAATGAGCAGTTCTTC; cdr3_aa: CASSWRDNEQFF
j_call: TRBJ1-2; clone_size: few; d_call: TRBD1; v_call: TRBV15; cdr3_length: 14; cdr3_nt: TGTGCCACCAGCACCGGGACAGGGTGGTATGGCTACACCTTC; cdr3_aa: CATSTGTGWYGYTF
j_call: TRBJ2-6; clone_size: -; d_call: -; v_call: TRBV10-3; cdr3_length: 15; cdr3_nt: TGTGCCATCAGTGAGGCAGGGGACGGGGCCAACGTCCTGACTTTC; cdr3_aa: CAISEAGDGANVLTF
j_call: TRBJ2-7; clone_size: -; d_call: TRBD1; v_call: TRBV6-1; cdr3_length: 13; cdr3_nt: TGTGCCGGAACCGGGACAGGGACCTACGAGCAGTACTTC; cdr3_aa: CAGTGTGTYEQYF
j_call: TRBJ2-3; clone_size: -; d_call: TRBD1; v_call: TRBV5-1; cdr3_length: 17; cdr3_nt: TGCGCCAGCAGCTTGGGCCGGACAGGGAGCTTCACAGATACGCAGTATTTT; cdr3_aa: CASSLGRTGSFTDTQYF
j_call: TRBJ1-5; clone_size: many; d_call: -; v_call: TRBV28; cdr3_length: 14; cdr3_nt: TGTGCCAGCAGTTCCCCTCCCGGAGATCAGCCCCAGCATTTT; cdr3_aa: CASSSPPGDQPQHF
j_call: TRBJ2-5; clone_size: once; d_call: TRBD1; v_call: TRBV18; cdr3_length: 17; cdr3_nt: TGTGCCAGCTCACCACCGGTTGGACAGGGAAAGTCGGAGACCCAGTACTTC; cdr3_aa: CASSPPVGQGKSETQYF
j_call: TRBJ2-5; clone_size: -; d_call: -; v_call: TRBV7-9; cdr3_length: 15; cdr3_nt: TGTGCCAGCAGCTTAGCTTGGGCAGAACAAGAGACCCAGTACTTC; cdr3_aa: CASSLAWAEQETQYF
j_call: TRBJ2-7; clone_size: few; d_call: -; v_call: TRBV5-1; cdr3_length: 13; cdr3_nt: TGCGCCAGCAGCTTTGGTTCTATATGGGAGCAGTACTTC; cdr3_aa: CASSFGSIWEQYF
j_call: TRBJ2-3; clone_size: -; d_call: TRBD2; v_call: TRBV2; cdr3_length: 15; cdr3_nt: TGTGCCAGCGCACGGGGGGGTGTAATTGCAGATACGCAGTATTTT; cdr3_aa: CASARGGVIADTQYF
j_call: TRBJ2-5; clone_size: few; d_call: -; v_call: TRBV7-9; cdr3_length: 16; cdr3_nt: TGTGCCAGCAGCCCTCCGGGACCTAGTCCCCAAGAGACCCAGTACTTC; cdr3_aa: CASSPPGPSPQETQYF
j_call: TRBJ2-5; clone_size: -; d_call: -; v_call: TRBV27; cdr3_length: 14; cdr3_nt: TGTGCCAGCAGGTTATTAGGCCGGGGTGGGACCCAGTACTTC; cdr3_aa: CASRLLGRGGTQYF
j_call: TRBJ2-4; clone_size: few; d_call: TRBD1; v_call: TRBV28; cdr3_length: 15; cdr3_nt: TGTGCCAGCAGTATTCCGGGACAGGGAGTGGGCATTCAGTACTTC; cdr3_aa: CASSIPGQGVGIQYF
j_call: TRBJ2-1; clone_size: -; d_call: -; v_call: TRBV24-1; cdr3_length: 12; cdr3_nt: TGTGCCACCAGTGTATTGGGGTATGAGCAGTTCTTC; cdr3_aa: CATSVLGYEQFF
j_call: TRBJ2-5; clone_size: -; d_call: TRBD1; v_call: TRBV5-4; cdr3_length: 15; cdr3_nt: TGTGCCAGCAGCTTGGGACAGGGATTCCAAGAGACCCAGTACTTC; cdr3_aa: CASSLGQGFQETQYF
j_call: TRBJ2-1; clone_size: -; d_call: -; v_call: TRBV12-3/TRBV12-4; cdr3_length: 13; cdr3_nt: TGTGCCAGCAGTTTATTGTCGGGAGCTGAGCAGTTCTTC; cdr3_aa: CASSLLSGAEQFF
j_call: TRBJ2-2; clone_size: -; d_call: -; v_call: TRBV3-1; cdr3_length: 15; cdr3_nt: TGTGCCAGCAGCCAAGTGGTAACGAACACCGGGGAGCTGTTTTTT; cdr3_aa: CASSQVVTNTGELFF
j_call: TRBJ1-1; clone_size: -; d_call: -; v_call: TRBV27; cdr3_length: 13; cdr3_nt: TGTGCCAGCAGTGAACAGAGGAGCACTGAAGCTTTCTTT; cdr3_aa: CASSEQRSTEAFF